This TCR beta chain was profiled in a study of T cells after yellow fever vaccination. Study results and caveats: Researchers report a weaker secondary response that nonetheless peaked faster, day 5 versus 15. At around 96% for CD4 and about 88% for CD8, most primary-vaccination clones showed up again after the booster. Among all clonotypes, a small share was observed in both CD4 and CD8 compartments.

Generation of TCR cDNA used 5'RACE template switching (which added a universal primer site and UMIs). TCRdb processed the 5' RACE reads anew with MiXCR; each CDR3 protein has one entry. The repertoire consists of around 320,000 distinct CDR3 sequences, with approximately 4.3% occurring once and the leading ten covering roughly 19%. There are many counts of this clonotype. The antigen is not known. From germline, CDR1 is DFQATT and CDR2 SNEGSKA (reference sequence). The CDR3 runs to 11 residues. The V gene lost 3 bases and the J gene lost 6 bases, with 8 bases spanning the gap. The source was PBMCs, collected 15 days after the yellow fever booster vaccination. V usage is TRBV20-1 and J usage is TRBJ1-2; TRBD1 might be the D (5 bases). The sequence was collected from a man younger than 35 who received the YFV17D yellow fever vaccine. Here the CDR3 reads CSASKGDGYTF. The CDR3 region has the DNA TGCAGTGCTAGTAAAGGGGATGGCTACACCTTC.